Below are 11 T cell receptor beta chains sequenced from a single sample in a study of blood T cells in healthy people across ages. Next came a second PCR, run for about 7 to 12 cycles, which used a sample-barcoded 5' primer along with a J-beta primer mix. From the 5' RACE reads, TCRdb called clonotypes with MiXCR, one entry per CDR3 protein. The data contain about 770,000 distinct CDR3 sequences, around 45% of them singletons. The source material was blood. These TCRs come from a man aged 55 to 70 in good health.

The chain has TRBV11-2 and TRBJ2-7; 10 bases map to TRBD2. CDR3 length: 16 amino acids. Trimming at V came to 5 bases and at J to 2 bases, leaving 9 bases not matched to a gene. Germline lookup yields CDR1 SGHAT and CDR2 FQNNGV. In DNA form, the CDR3 reads TGTGCCAGCAGCCCATTGAAGCTAGCGGGGGCCTACGAGCAGTACTTC. Its protein product is CASSPLKLAGAYEQYF.

The V call is TRBV20-1, the J call TRBJ2-1, with TRBD2 identical over 14 bases. In germline, CDR1 is DFQATT, CDR2 SNEGSKA (reference sequence). Trimming at V came to 2 bases and at J to 7 bases, leaving 7 bases not matched to a gene. The CDR3 loop spans 16 amino acids. CDR3 sequence reads: CSARKTSGGVGNEQFF. Written as DNA, the CDR3 is TGCAGTGCTAGAAAGACTAGCGGGGGGGTAGGAAATGAGCAGTTCTTC.

This chain uses TRBV2 with TRBJ2-3; 7 nucleotides align to TRBD1. CDR3 length: 13 residues. With 9 bases clipped from V and 1 base from J, the junction kept 4 bases outside the gene matches. Germline V CDR1 and CDR2: SNHLY, FYNNEI. The CDR3 DNA follows: TGTGCCAGTCGGACAGGCCGCACAGATACGCAGTATTTT. It is translated as CASRTGRTDTQYF.

This clonotype was seen a few times. The V call is TRBV20-1, the J call TRBJ1-2, with D uncertain. The CDR3 runs 14 residues. Germline CDR1 reads DFQATT; CDR2 reads SNEGSKA (reference sequence). The V gene lost 1 base and the J gene lost 1 base, with 10 bases spanning the gap. CDR3 residues: CSARAITINYGYTF. The DNA for the CDR3 is TGCAGTGCTAGAGCGATCACCATTAACTATGGCTACACCTTC.

This clonotype turned up a few times. The gene calls are TRBV14 and TRBJ2-6, with TRBD1 as a possible D gene (6 bases). Trimming removed 6 bases at V and 3 bases at J, with 12 bases between. Germline V lookup: CDR1 SGHDN, CDR2 FVKESK. The CDR3 is made up of 15 amino acids. The CDR3 DNA is TGTGCCAGCAGTACAACAGGGTATGGGGCCAACGTCCTGACTTTC. Its protein is CASSTTGYGANVLTF.

V is TRBV12-3 or TRBV12-4 and J is TRBJ2-1, with D maybe TRBD1 (6 bases). Trimming pared 7 bases from V and 8 bases from J, leaving 15 bases between. The CDR3 is 13 amino acids. The CDR3 region has the DNA TGTGCCAGCACCCCAGAAACAGGGCATGAGCAGTTCTTC. Its translation is CASTPETGHEQFF.

A few counts support this clonotype. The V and J genes are TRBV6-5 and TRBJ2-7, with D tentatively TRBD2 (6 bases). The CDR3 is made up of 15 amino acids. Per the germline V gene, CDR1 is MNHEY and CDR2 is SVGAGI. Trimming pared 2 bases from V and 0 bases from J, leaving 11 bases between. The CDR3, as DNA: TGTGCCAGCAGTTACGGGGGGTTCAGCTCCTACGAGCAGTACTTC. This encodes CASSYGGFSSYEQYF.

This clonotype was seen only a few times. The CDR3 sequence: CASSPDRLLYNEQFF. CDR3 in DNA: TGTGCCAGCAGTCCAGACAGGCTTCTCTACAATGAGCAGTTCTTC. The genes are TRBV6-2 or TRBV6-3 and TRBJ2-1; a weak D match, TRBD1 (6 bases). CDR3 length equals 15 residues. Germline CDR1 MNHEY, CDR2 SVGEGT. V dropped 5 bases and J dropped 3 bases, with 14 bases sitting between them.

The gene calls are TRBV14 and TRBJ1-2; D gene uncertain. CDR3 length equals 13 residues. The V end lost 0 bases, the J end lost 8 bases, and 10 bases lay between the germline ends. The germline V gene encodes CDR1 SGHDN and CDR2 FVKESK. The CDR3 nucleotides read TGTGCCAGCAGCCAAGATCGGACCGGGGGCTACACCTTC. Translated: CASSQDRTGGYTF. Drawing the rest from reference TRBV14 and TRBJ1-2, the complete variable domain is EAGVTQFPSHSVIEKGQTVTLRCDPISGHDNLYWYRRVMGKEIKFLLHFVKESKQDESGMPNNRFLAERTGGTYSTLKVQPAELEDSGVYFCASSQDRTGGYTFGSGTRLTVV.

This clonotype was detected only a few times. The genes are TRBV14 and TRBJ2-5; TRBD2 matches 10 bases. This CDR3 has 16 residues. Germline V CDR1 and CDR2: SGHDN, FVKESK. The J segment lost 3 bases and the V segment lost 5 bases, leaving 9 bases of the junction unmatched. CDR3 amino acids: CASSTPPTSGEETQYF. The CDR3 coding sequence is TGTGCCAGCAGCACACCCCCAACTAGCGGGGAAGAGACCCAGTACTTC.

The rearrangement uses TRBV29-1 and TRBJ2-1, with D possibly matching TRBD2 (7 bases). The CDR3 extends over 15 amino acids. Germline V CDR1 and CDR2: SQVTM, ANQGSEA. The V end lost 7 bases, the J end lost 4 bases, and 20 bases lay between the germline ends. CDR3 DNA sequence: TGCAGCGCGGCGGGGGCCGGAGGGGTTTACAATGAGCAGTTCTTC. It is translated as CSAAGAGGVYNEQFF.